This T cell receptor beta chain was documented in a study of T cells in Graves' hyperthyroidism and ophthalmopathy. The source of the PBMCs was 8 to 10 ml of fresh peripheral blood. Authors of the study amplified TCR beta CDR3 regions from RNA transcripts. Researchers ran a first-round RT-PCR on the TCR CDR3 using the HTBI primer set. TCRdb called the multiplex PCR reads again in MiXCR, with one record for every CDR3 protein. The sample gives 300,000 to 450,000 distinct CDR3 sequences, approximately 17% of which show up once; roughly 35% is in the top ten. Sequencing input: blood. This TCR was recovered from a woman aged 30 to 39 with Graves' hyperthyroidism that later progressed to Graves' ophthalmopathy.

CDR3 nucleotides: TGTGCCAGCAGCCCGTGGAATGTCCATGAAGCTTTCTTT. It specifies CASSPWNVHEAFF. This chain uses TRBV6-2 or TRBV6-3 with TRBJ1-1, with D hard to call. Germline CDR1 reads MNHEY; CDR2 reads SVGEGT. The V end lost 6 bases, the J end lost 7 bases, and 15 bases lay between the germline ends. The CDR3 runs to 13 residues.